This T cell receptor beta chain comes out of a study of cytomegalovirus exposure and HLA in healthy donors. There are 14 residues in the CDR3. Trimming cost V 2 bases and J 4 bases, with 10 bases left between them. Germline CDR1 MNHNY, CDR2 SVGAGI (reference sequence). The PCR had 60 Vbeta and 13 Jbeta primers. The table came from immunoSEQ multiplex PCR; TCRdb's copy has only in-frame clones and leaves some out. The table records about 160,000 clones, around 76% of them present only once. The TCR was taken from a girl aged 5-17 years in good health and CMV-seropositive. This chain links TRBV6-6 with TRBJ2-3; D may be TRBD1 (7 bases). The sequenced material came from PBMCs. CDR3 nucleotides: TGTGCCAGCAGTTACGACAGGGAGGCAGATACGCAGTATTTT. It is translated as CASSYDREADTQYF.